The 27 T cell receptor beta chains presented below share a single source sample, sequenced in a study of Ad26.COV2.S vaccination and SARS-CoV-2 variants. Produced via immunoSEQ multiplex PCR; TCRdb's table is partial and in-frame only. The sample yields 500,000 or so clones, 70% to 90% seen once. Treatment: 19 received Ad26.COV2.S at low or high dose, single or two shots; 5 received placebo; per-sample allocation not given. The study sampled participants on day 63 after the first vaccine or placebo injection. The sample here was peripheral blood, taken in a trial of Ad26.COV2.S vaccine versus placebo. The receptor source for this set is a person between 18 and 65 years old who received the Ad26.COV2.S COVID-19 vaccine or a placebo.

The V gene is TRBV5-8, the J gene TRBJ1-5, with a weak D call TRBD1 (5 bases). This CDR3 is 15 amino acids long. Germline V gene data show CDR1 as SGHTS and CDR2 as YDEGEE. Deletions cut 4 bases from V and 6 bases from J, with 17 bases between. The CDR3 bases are TGTGCCAGCAGCGTGGATAGCAGGGTAGTTCAGCCCCAGCATTTT. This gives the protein CASSVDSRVVQPQHF.

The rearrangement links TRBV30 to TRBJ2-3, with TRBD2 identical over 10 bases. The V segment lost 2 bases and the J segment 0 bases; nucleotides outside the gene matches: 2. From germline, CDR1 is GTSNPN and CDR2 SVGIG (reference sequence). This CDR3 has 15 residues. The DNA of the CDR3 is TGTGCCTGGAGTACTAGCGGGGAAAGCACAGATACGCAGTATTTT. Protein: CAWSTSGESTDTQYF.

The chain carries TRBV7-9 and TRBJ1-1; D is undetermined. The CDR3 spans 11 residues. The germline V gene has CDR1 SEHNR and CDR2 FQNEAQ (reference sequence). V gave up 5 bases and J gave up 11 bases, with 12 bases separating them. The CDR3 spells CASSPDISAFF. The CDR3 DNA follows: TGTGCCAGCAGCCCCGATATATCGGCTTTCTTT.

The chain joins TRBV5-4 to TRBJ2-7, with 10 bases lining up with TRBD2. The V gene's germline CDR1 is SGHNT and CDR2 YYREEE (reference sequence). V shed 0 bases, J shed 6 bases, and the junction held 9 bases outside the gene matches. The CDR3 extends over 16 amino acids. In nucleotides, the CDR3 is TGTGCCAGCAGCTTGGGTTTGACTAGCGGGTTGGGCGAGCAGTACTTC. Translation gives CASSLGLTSGLGEQYF. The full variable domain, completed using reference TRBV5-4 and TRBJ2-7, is ETGVTQSPTHLIKTRGQQVTLRCSSQSGHNTVSWYQQALGQGPQFIFQYYREEENGRGNFPPRFSGLQFPNYSSELNVNALELDDSALYLCASSLGLTSGLGEQYFGPGTRLTVT.

The CDR3 spells CASSPLGGPLHF. The CDR3 DNA reads as TGTGCCAGCAGTCCCCTCGGGGGGCCCCTCCACTTT. The gene calls are TRBV12-3 or TRBV12-4 and TRBJ1-6, with D maybe TRBD1 (5 bases). CDR3 length: 12 amino acids. Trimming took 5 bases from V and 13 from J, leaving 12 bases between them.

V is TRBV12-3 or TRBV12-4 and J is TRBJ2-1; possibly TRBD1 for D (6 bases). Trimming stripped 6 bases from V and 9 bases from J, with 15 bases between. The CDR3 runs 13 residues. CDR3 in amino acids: CASRITPQGEQFF. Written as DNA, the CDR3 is TGTGCCAGCAGAATCACCCCACAGGGTGAGCAGTTCTTC.

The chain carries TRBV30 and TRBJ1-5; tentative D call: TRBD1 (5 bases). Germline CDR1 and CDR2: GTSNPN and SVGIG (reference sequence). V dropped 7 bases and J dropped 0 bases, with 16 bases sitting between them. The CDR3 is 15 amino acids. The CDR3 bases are TGTGCCTCCGGTCGGGGGGGATATAGCAATCAGCCCCAGCATTTT. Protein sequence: CASGRGGYSNQPQHF.

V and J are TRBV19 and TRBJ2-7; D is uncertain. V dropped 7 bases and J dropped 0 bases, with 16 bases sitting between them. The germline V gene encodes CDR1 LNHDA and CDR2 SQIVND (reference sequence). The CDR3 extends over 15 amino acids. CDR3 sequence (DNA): TGTGCCAGTACCCAAGGAGCCAGGAGCTCCTACGAGCAGTACTTC. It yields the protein CASTQGARSSYEQYF.

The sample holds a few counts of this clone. CDR3 region: CASSQDPGTGNYGYTF. CDR3 nucleotide sequence: TGTGCCAGCAGCCAAGATCCGGGGACAGGGAACTATGGCTACACCTTC. V gene TRBV4-2 combines with J gene TRBJ1-2; 9 bases line up with TRBD1. Germline loops: CDR1 LGHNA, CDR2 YNFKEQ. The trim removed 0 bases at V and 2 bases at J, leaving 4 bases unmatched. This CDR3 spans 16 amino acids.

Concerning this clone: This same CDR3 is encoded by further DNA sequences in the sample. CDR3: CASSPGGYEQYF. CDR3 nucleotide sequence: TGTGCCAGTAGTCCGGGCGGGTACGAGCAGTACTTC. The rearrangement joins TRBV19 to TRBJ2-7; TRBD2 might be the D (5 bases). V lost 5 bases and J 4 bases, leaving 9 bases between the germline ends. CDR1 is LNHDA and CDR2 is SQIVND in the germline V gene (reference sequence). The CDR3 covers 12 residues.

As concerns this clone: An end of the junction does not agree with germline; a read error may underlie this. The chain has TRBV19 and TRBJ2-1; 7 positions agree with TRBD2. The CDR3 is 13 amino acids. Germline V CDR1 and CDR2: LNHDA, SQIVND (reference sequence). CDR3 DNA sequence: TGTGCCAGTCGGCGGGGGTCCTACAGTGAGCAGTTCTTC. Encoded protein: CASRRGSYSEQFF.

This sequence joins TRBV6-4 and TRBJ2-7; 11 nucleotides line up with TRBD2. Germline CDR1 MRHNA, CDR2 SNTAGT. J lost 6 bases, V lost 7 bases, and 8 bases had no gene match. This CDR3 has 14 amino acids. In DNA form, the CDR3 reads TGTGCCAGCAATGAACTAGCGGGAGATTTCGAGCAGTACTTC. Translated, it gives CASNELAGDFEQYF.

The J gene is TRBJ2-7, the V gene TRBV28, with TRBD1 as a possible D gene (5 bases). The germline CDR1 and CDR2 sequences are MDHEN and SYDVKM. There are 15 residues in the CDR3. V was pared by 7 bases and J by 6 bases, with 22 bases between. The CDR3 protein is CASTIRKGATGEQYF. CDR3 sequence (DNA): TGTGCCAGCACCATAAGGAAAGGGGCTACGGGCGAGCAGTACTTC.

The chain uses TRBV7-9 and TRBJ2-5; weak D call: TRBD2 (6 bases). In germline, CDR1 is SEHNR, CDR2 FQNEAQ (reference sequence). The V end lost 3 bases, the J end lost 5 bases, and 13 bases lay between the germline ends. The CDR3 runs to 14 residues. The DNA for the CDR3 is TGTGCCAGCAGCTTGGCTAGCGTTGATGAGACCCAGTACTTC. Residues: CASSLASVDETQYF.

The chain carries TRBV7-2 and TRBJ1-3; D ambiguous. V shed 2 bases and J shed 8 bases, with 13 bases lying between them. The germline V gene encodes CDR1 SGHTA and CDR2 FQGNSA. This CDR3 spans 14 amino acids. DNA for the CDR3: TGTGCCAGCAGCTTAAGCCGGGCGGGTGACACCATATATTTT. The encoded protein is CASSLSRAGDTIYF.

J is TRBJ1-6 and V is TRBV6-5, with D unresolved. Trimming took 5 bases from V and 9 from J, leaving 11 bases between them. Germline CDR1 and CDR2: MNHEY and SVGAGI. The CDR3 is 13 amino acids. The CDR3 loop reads CASSKYSGSPLHF. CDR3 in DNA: TGTGCCAGCAGTAAATACAGTGGTTCACCCCTCCACTTT.

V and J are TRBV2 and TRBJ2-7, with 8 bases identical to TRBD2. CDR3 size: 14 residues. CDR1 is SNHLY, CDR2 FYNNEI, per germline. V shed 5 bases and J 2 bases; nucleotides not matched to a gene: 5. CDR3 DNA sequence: TGTGCCAGCAGTTGGTCGGGAGGGCCCTACGAGCAGTACTTC. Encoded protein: CASSWSGGPYEQYF. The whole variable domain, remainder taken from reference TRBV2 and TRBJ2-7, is EPEVTQTPSHQVTQMGQEVILRCVPISNHLYFYWYRQILGQKVEFLVSFYNNEISEKSEIFDDQFSVERPDGSNFTLKIRSTKLEDSAMYFCASSWSGGPYEQYFGPGTRLTVT.

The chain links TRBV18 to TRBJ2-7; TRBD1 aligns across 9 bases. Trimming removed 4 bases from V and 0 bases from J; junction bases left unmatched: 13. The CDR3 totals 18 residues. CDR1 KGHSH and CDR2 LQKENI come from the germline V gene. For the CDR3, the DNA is TGTGCCAGCTCACAACGCTCTTCCGGGACAGGGAGCTCCTACGAGCAGTACTTC. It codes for CASSQRSSGTGSSYEQYF.

CDR3 in amino acids: CASSQSSSRNPDTQYF. CDR3 bases: TGTGCCAGCAGCCAGTCGAGTAGCCGAAACCCAGATACGCAGTATTTT. This chain uses TRBV14 with TRBJ2-3; D unclear. Germline loops: CDR1 SGHDN, CDR2 FVKESK. Trimming took off 3 bases at V and 4 bases at J, with 17 bases between the two ends. The CDR3 contains 16 residues.

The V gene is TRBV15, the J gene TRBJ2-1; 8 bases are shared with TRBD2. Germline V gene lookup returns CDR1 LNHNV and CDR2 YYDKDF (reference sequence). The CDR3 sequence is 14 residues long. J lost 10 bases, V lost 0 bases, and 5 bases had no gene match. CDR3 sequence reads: CATSRDLASGEQFF. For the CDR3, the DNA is TGTGCCACCAGCAGAGATCTGGCTAGCGGGGAGCAGTTCTTC. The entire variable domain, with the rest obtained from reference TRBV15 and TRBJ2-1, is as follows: DAMVIQNPRYQVTQFGKPVTLSCSQTLNHNVMYWYQQKSSQAPKLLFHYYDKDFNNEADTPDNFQSRRPNTSFCFLDIRSPGLGDTAMYLCATSRDLASGEQFFGPGTRLTVL.

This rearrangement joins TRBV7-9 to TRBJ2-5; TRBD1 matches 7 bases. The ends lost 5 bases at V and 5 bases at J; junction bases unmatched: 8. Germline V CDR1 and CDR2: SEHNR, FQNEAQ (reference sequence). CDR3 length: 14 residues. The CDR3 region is CASSRTGVGETQYF. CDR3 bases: TGTGCCAGCAGCCGAACAGGGGTAGGGGAGACCCAGTACTTC.

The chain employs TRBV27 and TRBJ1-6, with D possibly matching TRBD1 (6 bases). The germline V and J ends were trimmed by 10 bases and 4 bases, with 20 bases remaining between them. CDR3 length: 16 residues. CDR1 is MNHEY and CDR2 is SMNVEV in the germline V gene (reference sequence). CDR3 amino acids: CATLNVGASYNSPLHF. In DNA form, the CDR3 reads TGTGCCACCTTGAATGTGGGGGCCTCTTATAATTCACCCCTCCACTTT.

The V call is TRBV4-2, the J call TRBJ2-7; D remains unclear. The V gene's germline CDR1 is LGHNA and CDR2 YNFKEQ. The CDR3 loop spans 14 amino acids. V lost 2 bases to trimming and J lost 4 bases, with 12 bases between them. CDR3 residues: CASSQTPRAYEQYF. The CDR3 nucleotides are TGTGCCAGCAGCCAAACCCCTCGAGCTTACGAGCAGTACTTC.

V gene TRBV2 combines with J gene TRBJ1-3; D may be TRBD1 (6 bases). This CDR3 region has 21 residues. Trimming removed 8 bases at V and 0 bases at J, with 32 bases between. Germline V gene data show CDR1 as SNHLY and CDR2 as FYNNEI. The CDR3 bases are TGTGCCAGCGAAGAGACAATGGGGGCAGAAAATTTTTTCAGCTCTGGAAACACCATATATTTT. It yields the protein CASEETMGAENFFSSGNTIYF.

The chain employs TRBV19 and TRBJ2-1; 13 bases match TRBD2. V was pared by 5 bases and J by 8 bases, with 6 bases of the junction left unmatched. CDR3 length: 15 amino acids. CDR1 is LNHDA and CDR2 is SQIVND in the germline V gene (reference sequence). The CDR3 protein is CASSETSGRIDEQFF. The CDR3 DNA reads TGTGCCAGTAGTGAGACTAGCGGGAGGATTGATGAGCAGTTCTTC.

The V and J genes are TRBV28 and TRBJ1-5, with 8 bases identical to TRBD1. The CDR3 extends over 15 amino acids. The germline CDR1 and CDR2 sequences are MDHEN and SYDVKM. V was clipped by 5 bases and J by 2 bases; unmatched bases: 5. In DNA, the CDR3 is TGTGCCAGCAGTATCTCGGACAGGGGCAATCAGCCCCAGCATTTT. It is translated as CASSISDRGNQPQHF.

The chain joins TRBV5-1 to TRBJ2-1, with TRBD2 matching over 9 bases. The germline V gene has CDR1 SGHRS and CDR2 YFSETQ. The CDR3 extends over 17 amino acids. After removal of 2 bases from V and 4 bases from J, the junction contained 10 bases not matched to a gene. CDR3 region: CASSLGMGLATYNEQFF. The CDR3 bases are TGCGCCAGCAGCTTAGGTATGGGACTAGCCACTTACAATGAGCAGTTCTTC.